This TCR beta chain appears in the sequencing data of a study of blood T cells in healthy people across ages. Study-level results: Roughly linear declines in TCR beta diversity per million T cells occurred with age.

In regard to this clonotype: Its antigen remains unknown.

Through a sample-barcoded 5' primer and a J-beta primer mix, a second PCR was run for about 6 to 12 cycles. TCRdb re-called the 5' RACE reads with MiXCR, one entry per CDR3 protein. The sample has approximately 670,000 distinct CDR3 sequences; 40% to 45% are singletons. Each donor was a healthy Caucasian individual from Russia, aged about 6 to 100. Isolating PBMCs gave at least 6 million of these cells per sample. The CDR3 has 14 residues. The sample comprised blood. This receptor was obtained from a man older than 75 in good health. The V gene is TRBV12-3 or TRBV12-4, the J gene TRBJ2-7; D is perhaps TRBD1 (6 bases). TRBJ2-5 matches the DNA end more closely, so the J call is doubtful. The CDR3 nucleotides read TGTGCCAGCAGCTACGACAGGTTACAAGAGACCCAGTACTTC. Translation: CASSYDRLQETQYF.